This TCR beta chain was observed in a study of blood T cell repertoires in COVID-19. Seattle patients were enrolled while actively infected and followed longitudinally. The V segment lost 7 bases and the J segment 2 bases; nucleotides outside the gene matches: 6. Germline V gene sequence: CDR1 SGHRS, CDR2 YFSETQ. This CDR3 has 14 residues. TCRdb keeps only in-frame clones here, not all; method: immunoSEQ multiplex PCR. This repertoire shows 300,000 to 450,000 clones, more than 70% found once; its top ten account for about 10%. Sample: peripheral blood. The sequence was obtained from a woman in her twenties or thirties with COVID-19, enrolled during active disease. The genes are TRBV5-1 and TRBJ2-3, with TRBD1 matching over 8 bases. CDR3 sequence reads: CASESTGVTDTQYF. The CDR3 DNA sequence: TGCGCCAGCGAATCGACAGGGGTCACAGATACGCAGTATTTT.